This T cell receptor beta chain was sequenced in a study of cytomegalovirus exposure and HLA in healthy donors. Across the whole study: The roughly 120 validation repertoires were reported in a later analysis to have been generated on the same platform as the roughly 680 first-cohort repertoires.

General observations from the study: Researchers catalogued about 150 TCR beta chains as cytomegalovirus-associated.

The ends were cut back, 3 bases at V and 5 bases at J, with 11 bases in the middle. CDR3 length: 14 amino acids. Per germline, CDR1 WSHSY and CDR2 SAAADI. A remark on this clone: What it binds is not known.

Some clones are missing from TCRdb's copy, which holds only in-frame ones; the method was immunoSEQ multiplex PCR. The table has 200,000 to 300,000 clones, approximately 84% seen once. The sequencing input was PBMCs. The chain carries TRBV10-2 and TRBJ2-1; D unresolved. The sequence derives from a woman between 25 and 40 years old in good health and CMV-seropositive. As DNA, the CDR3 is TGCGCCAGCAGTGACTCCCCCCCCGACAATGAGCAGTTCTTC. Translated, it gives CASSDSPPDNEQFF.